This T cell receptor beta chain was captured in a study of T-cell reconstitution after alpha-beta-depleted transplantation in children. The sample holds a few counts of this clonotype. TCRbeta library construction was performed incorporating unique molecular identifiers. TCRdb processed the PCR reads anew with MiXCR; each CDR3 protein has one entry. The profile shows 500,000 or so distinct CDR3 sequences, approximately 30% of them singletons. This receptor was obtained from a human donor who donated a stem cell graft to a child with aplastic anemia. The starting material was PBMCs from the stem cell graft donor, obtained from the stem cell graft.

CDR3 DNA sequence: TGCAGCGTTGAGGAGGGGGCCCCCGGCACAGATACGCAGTATTTT. It encodes CSVEEGAPGTDTQYF. This chain uses TRBV29-1 with TRBJ2-3, with a tentative D call TRBD1 (7 bases). CDR3 length equals 15 residues. Germline V CDR1 and CDR2: SQVTM, ANQGSEA. V gave up 3 bases and J gave up 1 base, with 14 bases separating them.